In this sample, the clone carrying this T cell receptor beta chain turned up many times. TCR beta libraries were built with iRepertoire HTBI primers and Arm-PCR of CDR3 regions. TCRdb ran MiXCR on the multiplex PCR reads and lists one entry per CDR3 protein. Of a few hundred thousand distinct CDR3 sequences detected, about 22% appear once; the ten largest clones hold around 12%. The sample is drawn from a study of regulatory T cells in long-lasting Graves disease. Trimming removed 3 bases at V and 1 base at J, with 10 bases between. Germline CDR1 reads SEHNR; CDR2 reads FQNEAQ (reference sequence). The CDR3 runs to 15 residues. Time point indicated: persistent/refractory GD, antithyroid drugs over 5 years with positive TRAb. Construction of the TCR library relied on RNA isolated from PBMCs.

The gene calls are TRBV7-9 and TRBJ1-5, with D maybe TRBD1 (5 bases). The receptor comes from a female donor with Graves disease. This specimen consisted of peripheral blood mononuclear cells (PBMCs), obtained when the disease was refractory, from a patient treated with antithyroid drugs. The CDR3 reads CASSLTGGSNQPQHF. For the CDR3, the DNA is TGTGCCAGCAGCTTGACTGGGGGAAGCAATCAGCCCCAGCATTTT.